These 25 T cell receptor beta chains were sequenced from one sample in a study of T-cell memory formation after mild COVID-19. One entry per CDR3 protein results from TCRdb running MiXCR on the 5' RACE reads. Of approximately 340,000 distinct CDR3 sequences in the sample, approximately 13% were seen once. Sequenced material: PBMCs or a T cell subset sorted from them (not recorded which). The receptors originated from a man between 18 and 29 years old who had mild COVID-19 (a few samples of this study predate the infection). Cell type and time point are not known.

This clonotype was detected only a few times. V is TRBV6-5 and J is TRBJ1-1; the D gene is possibly TRBD1 (5 bases). The CDR3 sequence is 16 residues long. Trimming left V 0 bases short and J 6 bases short, with 17 bases between. Per germline, CDR1 MNHEY and CDR2 SVGAGI. CDR3 residues: CASSYSYQGPSPEAFF. The DNA for the CDR3 is TGTGCCAGCAGTTACTCGTACCAGGGCCCGAGTCCTGAAGCTTTCTTT.

V is TRBV12-3 or TRBV12-4 and J is TRBJ2-6; D unresolved. Trimming cost V 3 bases and J 4 bases, with 7 bases left between them. This CDR3 region has 14 residues. In DNA form, the CDR3 reads TGTGCCAGCAGTTTTTCGACCGGGGCCAACGTCCTGACTTTC. Its protein product is CASSFSTGANVLTF.

This clonotype was found a few times. The V call is TRBV4-1, the J call TRBJ1-2; D not resolved. V lost 0 bases and J lost 4, with 6 bases in between. CDR3 length: 13 residues. Germline CDR1 MGHRA, CDR2 YSYEKL. The CDR3 sequence is CASSQDLVYGYTF. DNA of the CDR3: TGCGCCAGCAGCCAAGATTTGGTCTATGGCTACACCTTC.

This clonotype was seen only once. The V gene is TRBV11-3, the J gene TRBJ2-2; possible D gene TRBD2, 5 bases. Germline CDR1 and CDR2: SGHNT and YENEEA. V lost 5 bases and J 3 bases, leaving 13 bases between the germline ends. The CDR3 is 15 amino acids. Written as DNA, the CDR3 is TGTGCCAGCAGCCGGCCCGACGGGGACACCGGGGAGCTGTTTTTT. Translating it yields CASSRPDGDTGELFF.

The chain employs TRBV3-1 and TRBJ1-2; no definite D call. This CDR3 spans 14 amino acids. The germline gives CDR1 LGHDT, CDR2 YNNKEL (reference sequence). Deletions cut 8 bases from V and 4 bases from J, with 17 bases between. The CDR3 region has the DNA TGTGCCAGCGGGCTTTGGATGGACGGCTATGGCTACACCTTC. Translated: CASGLWMDGYGYTF. Drawing the rest from reference TRBV3-1 and TRBJ1-2, the complete variable domain is DTAVSQTPKYLVTQMGNDKSIKCEQNLGHDTMYWYKQDSKKFLKIMFSYNNKELIINETVPNRFSPKSPDKAHLNLHINSLELGDSAVYFCASGLWMDGYGYTFGSGTRLTVV.

In its sample, this clonotype was seen a few times. This chain joins TRBV4-2 and TRBJ1-2; no clear D gene. Germline-derived CDR1 and CDR2 are LGHNA and YNFKEQ. V lost 3 bases to trimming and J lost 5 bases, with 10 bases between them. This CDR3 is built from 13 residues. The CDR3 DNA reads as TGTGCCAGCAGCCAGCCTGAAGTATATGGCTACACCTTC. Translation gives CASSQPEVYGYTF.

The chain employs TRBV9 and TRBJ1-1, with D tentatively TRBD1 (6 bases). V lost 0 bases to trimming and J lost 5 bases, with 14 bases between them. Germline V gene data show CDR1 as SGDLS and CDR2 as YYNGEE. The CDR3 extends over 15 amino acids. CDR3 residues: CASSVGNLGGTEAFF. The CDR3, as DNA: TGTGCCAGCAGCGTAGGAAACTTAGGGGGGACTGAAGCTTTCTTT.

The J gene is TRBJ2-7, the V gene TRBV4-3, with TRBD1 matching 12 bases. The CDR3 is 15 amino acids. The germline V gene encodes CDR1 LGHNA and CDR2 YSLEER. Trimming at V came to 2 bases and at J to 5 bases, leaving 4 bases not matched to a gene. Here the CDR3 DNA reads TGCGCCAGCAGCCAATCGGGACAGGGGGCCCACGAGCAGTACTTC. It specifies CASSQSGQGAHEQYF.

This clonotype was observed a handful of times. The chain carries TRBV7-9 and TRBJ2-7, with TRBD2 as a possible D gene (7 bases). CDR1 is SEHNR, CDR2 FQNEAQ, per germline (reference sequence). V lost 5 bases, J lost 0 bases, and 17 bases lay in between. This CDR3 contains 16 residues. CDR3 sequence reads: CASSRSGGGSSYEQYV. DNA of the CDR3: TGTGCCAGCAGCCGGTCGGGCGGGGGCAGCTCCTACGAGCAGTACGTC.

The chain employs TRBV20-1 and TRBJ2-1, with TRBD2 matching 8 bases. The V gene's germline CDR1 is DFQATT and CDR2 SNEGSKA (reference sequence). This CDR3 is 14 amino acids long. V lost 6 bases and J lost 7; bases outside the gene matches: 11. Written as DNA, the CDR3 is TGCAGTGCCAATCAGCATGCTAGCGGGAATGAGCAGTTCTTC. Its protein product is CSANQHASGNEQFF.

This clonotype was detected a few times. The chain links TRBV20-1 to TRBJ1-1; D remains ambiguous. V was trimmed by 0 bases and J by 1 base, leaving 24 bases between them. Germline V CDR1 and CDR2: DFQATT, SNEGSKA (reference sequence). The CDR3 runs to 19 residues. CDR3: CSAREPSRTQRKWNTEAFF. Here the CDR3 DNA reads TGCAGTGCTAGAGAACCCTCTCGGACCCAGAGGAAGTGGAACACTGAAGCTTTCTTT.

This chain joins TRBV7-9 and TRBJ2-7; D possibly corresponds to TRBD1 (5 bases). CDR1 is SEHNR, CDR2 FQNEAQ, per germline (reference sequence). Deletions cut 8 bases from V and 1 base from J, with 9 bases between. This CDR3 has 12 residues. The CDR3 sequence: CASGAGSYEQYF. For the CDR3, the DNA is TGTGCCAGCGGGGCAGGGTCCTACGAGCAGTACTTC.

V is TRBV7-3 and J is TRBJ2-6; D might be TRBD2 (5 bases). This CDR3 is 14 amino acids long. Germline CDR1 SGHTA, CDR2 FQGTGA. V lost 4 bases to trimming and J lost 4 bases, with 8 bases between them. CDR3 region: CASSSGGGANVLTF. The CDR3 DNA sequence: TGTGCCAGCAGCTCCGGAGGAGGGGCCAACGTCCTGACTTTC. Supplemented by reference TRBV7-3 and TRBJ2-6, the full variable domain reads GAGVSQTPSNKVTEKGKYVELRCDPISGHTALYWYRQSLGQGPEFLIYFQGTGAADDSGLPNDRFFAVRPEGSVSTLKIQRTERGDSAVYLCASSSGGGANVLTFGAGSRLTVL.

This clonotype was counted a few times. The rearrangement links TRBV10-3 to TRBJ2-2; 9 bases align to TRBD1. The CDR3 contains 15 residues. Looked up from germline, CDR1 is ENHRY and CDR2 is SYGVKD. Trimming removed 11 bases from V and 6 bases from J; junction bases left unmatched: 13. The CDR3 DNA sequence: TGTGCCGCCCAAACCGGGACAGGGCAATCCGGGGAGCTGTTTTTT. Protein sequence: CAAQTGTGQSGELFF.

The V gene is TRBV6-5, the J gene TRBJ1-2, with TRBD1 matching over 7 bases. Germline-derived CDR1 and CDR2 are MNHEY and SVGAGI. With V trimmed by 0 bases and J by 4 bases, 8 bases remained unmatched. The CDR3 consists of 16 residues. The CDR3 DNA follows: TGTGCCAGCAGTTACTCAAAGATCGGGACAGCCTATGGCTACACCTTC. Translated, it gives CASSYSKIGTAYGYTF.

CDR3 coding DNA: TGCGCCAGCAGCTTTAGGGGGTCGTCCGAGCAGTACTTC. This gives the protein CASSFRGSSEQYF. The rearrangement links TRBV5-1 to TRBJ2-7; TRBD1 is a possible D gene (6 bases). The germline V gene has CDR1 SGHRS and CDR2 YFSETQ. V lost 2 bases to trimming and J lost 6 bases, with 12 bases between them. This CDR3 comprises 13 residues. Drawing the rest from reference TRBV5-1 and TRBJ2-7, the complete variable domain is KAGVTQTPRYLIKTRGQQVTLSCSPISGHRSVSWYQQTPGQGLQFLFEYFSETQRNKGNFPGRFSGRQFSNSRSEMNVSTLELGDSALYLCASSFRGSSEQYFGPGTRLTVT.

This clonotype came up a few times. The J gene is TRBJ1-2, the V gene TRBV28; D call uncertain. Germline V gene sequence: CDR1 MDHEN, CDR2 SYDVKM. The CDR3 is 11 amino acids. Deletions cut 9 bases from V and 4 bases from J, with 9 bases between. In nucleotides, the CDR3 is TGTGCCAGTACAGATTTCTATGGCTACACCTTC. The encoded protein is CASTDFYGYTF.

The chain carries TRBV12-3 or TRBV12-4 and TRBJ1-3; 9 bases align to TRBD1. The CDR3 consists of 14 residues. The V gene end was trimmed by 8 bases and the J gene end by 6 bases; junction bases not matched to a gene: 8. Here the CDR3 DNA reads TGTGCCAGCCAGGGCGACAGGGGGAAAAACACCATATATTTT. Its translation: CASQGDRGKNTIYF.

This clonotype was counted between two and nine times. The gene calls are TRBV5-1 and TRBJ1-1; D is uncertain. Germline-derived CDR1 and CDR2 are SGHRS and YFSETQ. The CDR3 covers 14 residues. The V end was cut by 5 bases, the J end by 2 bases, with 13 bases between. The CDR3 protein is CASRVGTVNTEAFF. The CDR3 DNA reads as TGCGCCAGCAGGGTGGGTACGGTTAACACTGAAGCTTTCTTT.

Worth noting for this clonotype: At one boundary the junction diverges from the germline segment, which might be a read error. V usage is TRBV6-5 and J usage is TRBJ1-2, with D perhaps matching TRBD1 (6 bases). Germline-derived CDR1 and CDR2 are MNHEY and SVGAGI. The CDR3 is 12 residues long. DNA for the CDR3: TGTGTCAGCAGCCCGCAGGGGCATGGCTACACCTTC. It translates to CVSSPQGHGYTF.

This clonotype was seen a few times. The gene calls are TRBV7-2 and TRBJ2-5, with D perhaps TRBD1 or TRBD2 (5 bases each). V was shortened by 5 bases and J by 6 bases, with 19 bases between the two germline ends. Per germline, CDR1 SGHTA and CDR2 FQGNSA. The CDR3 runs to 15 residues. In nucleotides, the CDR3 is TGTGCCAGCAGCCTAAGACAGAGGGTGGGTCAGACCCAGTACTTC. This codes for CASSLRQRVGQTQYF.

This clonotype has a handful of counts. The chain recombines TRBV12-3 or TRBV12-4 with TRBJ2-3; 7 bases line up with TRBD1. The CDR3 extends over 15 amino acids. V was clipped by 6 bases and J by 2 bases; unmatched bases: 8. CDR3 protein: CASSSGTDYTDTQYF. For the CDR3, the DNA is TGTGCCAGCAGCTCCGGGACAGATTACACAGATACGCAGTATTTT.

The chain recombines TRBV28 with TRBJ2-2; either TRBD1 or TRBD2 may supply D (5 bases each). CDR1 and CDR2 from the germline V gene are MDHEN and SYDVKM. The V end lost 6 bases, the J end lost 5 bases, and 10 bases lay between the germline ends. CDR3 length equals 13 residues. The CDR3 sequence is CASSSGTTGELFF. For the CDR3, the DNA is TGTGCCAGCAGCTCCGGGACGACCGGGGAGCTGTTTTTT.

This chain joins TRBV9 and TRBJ1-4, with D maybe TRBD1 (5 bases). The ends were cut back, 4 bases at V and 10 bases at J, with 14 bases in the middle. CDR1 is SGDLS, CDR2 YYNGEE, per germline. The CDR3 runs to 13 residues. The CDR3 sequence is CASSPTGVGKLFF. In DNA form, the CDR3 reads TGTGCCAGCAGCCCCACAGGAGTAGGAAAACTGTTTTTT.

This clonotype was seen at least ten times. The rearrangement links TRBV5-1 to TRBJ2-1, with 9 bases lining up with TRBD1. The germline V gene encodes CDR1 SGHRS and CDR2 YFSETQ. This CDR3 is 16 amino acids long. J lost 6 bases, V lost 7 bases, and 14 bases had no gene match. The CDR3 loop is CASGTHPGQGSNEQFF. Here the CDR3 DNA reads TGCGCCAGCGGGACGCACCCGGGACAGGGTAGCAATGAGCAGTTCTTC.